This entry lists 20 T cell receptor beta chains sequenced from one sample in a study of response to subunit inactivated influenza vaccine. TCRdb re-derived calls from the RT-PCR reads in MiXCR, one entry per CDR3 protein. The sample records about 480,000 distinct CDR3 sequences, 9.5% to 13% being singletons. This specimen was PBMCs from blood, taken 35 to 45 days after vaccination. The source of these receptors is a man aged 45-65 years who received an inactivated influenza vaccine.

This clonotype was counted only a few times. This CDR3 is CASSLRLAGVIDTQYF. The CDR3 coding sequence is TGTGCCAGCAGCCTTCGACTAGCGGGAGTAATAGATACGCAGTATTTT. V gene TRBV7-2 combines with J gene TRBJ2-3; 12 bases map to TRBD2. J lost 5 bases, V lost 5 bases, and 8 bases had no gene match. The CDR3 extends over 16 amino acids. Germline V CDR1 and CDR2: SGHTA, FQGNSA.

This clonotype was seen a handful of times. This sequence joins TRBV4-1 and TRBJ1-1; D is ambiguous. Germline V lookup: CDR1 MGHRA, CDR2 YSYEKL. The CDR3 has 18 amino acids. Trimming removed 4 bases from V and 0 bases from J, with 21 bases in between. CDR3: CASSLSGPAFFMNTEAFF. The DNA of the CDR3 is TGCGCCAGCAGCCTCTCGGGCCCAGCGTTTTTCATGAACACTGAAGCTTTCTTT.

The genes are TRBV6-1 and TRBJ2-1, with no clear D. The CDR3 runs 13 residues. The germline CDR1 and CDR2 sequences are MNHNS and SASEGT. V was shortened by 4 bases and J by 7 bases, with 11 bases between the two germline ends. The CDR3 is CASSGRTVNEQFF. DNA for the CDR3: TGTGCCAGCAGTGGCAGGACGGTTAATGAGCAGTTCTTC.

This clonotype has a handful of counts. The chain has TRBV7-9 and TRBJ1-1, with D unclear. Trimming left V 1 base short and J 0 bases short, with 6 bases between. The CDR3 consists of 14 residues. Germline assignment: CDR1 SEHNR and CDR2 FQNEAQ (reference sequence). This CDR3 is CASSLGWVNTEAFF. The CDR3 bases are TGTGCCAGCAGCTTAGGTTGGGTGAACACTGAAGCTTTCTTT.

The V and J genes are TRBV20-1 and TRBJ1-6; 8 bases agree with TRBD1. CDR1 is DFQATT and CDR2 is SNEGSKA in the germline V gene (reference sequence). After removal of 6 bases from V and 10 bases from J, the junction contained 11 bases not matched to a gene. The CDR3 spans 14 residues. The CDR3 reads CSAEGQGARSPLHF. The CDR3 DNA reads TGCAGTGCCGAGGGCCAGGGGGCGAGGTCACCCCTCCACTTT.

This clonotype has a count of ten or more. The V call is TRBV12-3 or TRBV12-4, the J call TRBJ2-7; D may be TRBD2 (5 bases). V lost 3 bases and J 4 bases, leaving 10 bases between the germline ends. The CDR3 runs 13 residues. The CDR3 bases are TGTGCCAGCAGTTTGAGGGATGGATACGAGCAGTACTTC. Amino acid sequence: CASSLRDGYEQYF.

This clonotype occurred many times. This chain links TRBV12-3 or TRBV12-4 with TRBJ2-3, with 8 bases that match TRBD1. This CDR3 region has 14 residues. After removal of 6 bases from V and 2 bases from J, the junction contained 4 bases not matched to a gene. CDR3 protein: CASSKDRATDTQYF. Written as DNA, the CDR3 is TGTGCCAGCAGCAAGGACAGGGCCACAGATACGCAGTATTTT.

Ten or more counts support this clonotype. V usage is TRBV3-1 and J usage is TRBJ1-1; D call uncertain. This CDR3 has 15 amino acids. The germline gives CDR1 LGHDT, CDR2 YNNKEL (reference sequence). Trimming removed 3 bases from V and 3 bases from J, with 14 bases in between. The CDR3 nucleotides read TGTGCCAGCAGCCACCCGTTAGGGAGTTACACTGAAGCTTTCTTT. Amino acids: CASSHPLGSYTEAFF. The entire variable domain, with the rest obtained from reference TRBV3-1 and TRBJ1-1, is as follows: DTAVSQTPKYLVTQMGNDKSIKCEQNLGHDTMYWYKQDSKKFLKIMFSYNNKELIINETVPNRFSPKSPDKAHLNLHINSLELGDSAVYFCASSHPLGSYTEAFFGQGTRLTVV.

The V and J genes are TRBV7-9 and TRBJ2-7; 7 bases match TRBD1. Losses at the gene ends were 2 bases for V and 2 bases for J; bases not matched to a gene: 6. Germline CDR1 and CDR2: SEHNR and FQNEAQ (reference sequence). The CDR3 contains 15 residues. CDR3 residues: CASSLFGTDAYEQYF. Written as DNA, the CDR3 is TGTGCCAGCAGCTTATTCGGGACAGATGCCTACGAGCAGTACTTC.

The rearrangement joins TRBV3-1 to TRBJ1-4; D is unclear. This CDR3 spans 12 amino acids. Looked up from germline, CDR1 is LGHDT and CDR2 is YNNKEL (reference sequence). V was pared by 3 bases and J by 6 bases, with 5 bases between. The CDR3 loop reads CASSQVDEKLFF. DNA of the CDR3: TGTGCCAGCAGCCAGGTTGATGAAAAACTGTTTTTT.

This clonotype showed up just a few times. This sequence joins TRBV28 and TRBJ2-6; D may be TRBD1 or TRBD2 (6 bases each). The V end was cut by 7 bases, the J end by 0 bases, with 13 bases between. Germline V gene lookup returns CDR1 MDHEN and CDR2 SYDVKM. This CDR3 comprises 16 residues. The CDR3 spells CASNRGRFSGANVLTF. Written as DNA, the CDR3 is TGTGCCAGCAACCGGGGGCGTTTCTCTGGGGCCAACGTCCTGACTTTC.

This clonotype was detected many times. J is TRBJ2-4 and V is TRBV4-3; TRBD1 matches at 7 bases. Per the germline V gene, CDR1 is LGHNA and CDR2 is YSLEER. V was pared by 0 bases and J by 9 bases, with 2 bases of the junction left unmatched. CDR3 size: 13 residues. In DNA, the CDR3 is TGCGCCAGCAGCCAAGATACAGGGGTCATTCAGTACTTC. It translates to CASSQDTGVIQYF.

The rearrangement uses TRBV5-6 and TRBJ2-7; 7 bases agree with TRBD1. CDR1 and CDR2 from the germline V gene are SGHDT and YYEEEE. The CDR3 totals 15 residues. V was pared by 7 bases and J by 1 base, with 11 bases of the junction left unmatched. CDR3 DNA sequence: TGTGCCAGCGGCAACAGGGGATGGGCTTCCTACGAGCAGTACTTC. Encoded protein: CASGNRGWASYEQYF.

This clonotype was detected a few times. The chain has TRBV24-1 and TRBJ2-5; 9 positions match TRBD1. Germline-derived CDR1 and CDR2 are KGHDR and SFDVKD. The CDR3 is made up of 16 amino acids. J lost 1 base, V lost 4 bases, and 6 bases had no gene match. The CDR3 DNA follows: TGTGCCACCAGTGAGGCCGGGACAGGGATCCAAGAGACCCAGTACTTC. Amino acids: CATSEAGTGIQETQYF.

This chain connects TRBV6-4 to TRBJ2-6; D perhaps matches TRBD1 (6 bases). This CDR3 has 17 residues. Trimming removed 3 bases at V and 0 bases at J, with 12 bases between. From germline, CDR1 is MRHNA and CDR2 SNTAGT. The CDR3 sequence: CASSERGTLSGANVLTF. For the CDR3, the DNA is TGTGCCAGCAGTGAAAGGGGGACCCTCTCTGGGGCCAACGTCCTGACTTTC.

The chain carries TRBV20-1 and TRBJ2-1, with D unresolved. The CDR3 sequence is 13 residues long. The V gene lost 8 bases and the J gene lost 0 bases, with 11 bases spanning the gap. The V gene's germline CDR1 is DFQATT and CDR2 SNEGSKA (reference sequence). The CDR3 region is CSLIHPSYNEQFF. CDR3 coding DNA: TGCAGTCTAATCCACCCCTCCTACAATGAGCAGTTCTTC.

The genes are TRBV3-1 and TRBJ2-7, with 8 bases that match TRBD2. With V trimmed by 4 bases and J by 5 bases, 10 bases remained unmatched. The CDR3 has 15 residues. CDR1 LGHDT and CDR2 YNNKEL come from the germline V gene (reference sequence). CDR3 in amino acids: CASSLGTRVGDEQYF. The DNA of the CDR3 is TGTGCCAGCAGCCTCGGGACTAGGGTGGGTGACGAGCAGTACTTC.

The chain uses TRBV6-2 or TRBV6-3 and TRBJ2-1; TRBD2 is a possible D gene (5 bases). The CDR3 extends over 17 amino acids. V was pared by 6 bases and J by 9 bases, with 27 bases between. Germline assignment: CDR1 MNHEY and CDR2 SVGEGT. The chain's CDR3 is CASRPARTRPTRREQFF. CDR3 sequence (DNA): TGTGCCAGCAGACCCGCAAGAACTAGACCTACCCGTCGTGAGCAGTTCTTC.

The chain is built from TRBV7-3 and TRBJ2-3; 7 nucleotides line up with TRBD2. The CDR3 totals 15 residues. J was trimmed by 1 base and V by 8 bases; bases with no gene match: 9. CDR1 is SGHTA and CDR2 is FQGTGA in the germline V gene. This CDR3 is CASSPTGGRTDTQYF. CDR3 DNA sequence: TGTGCCAGCTCTCCAACGGGGGGTCGCACAGATACGCAGTATTTT. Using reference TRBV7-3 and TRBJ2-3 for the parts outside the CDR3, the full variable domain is GAGVSQTPSNKVTEKGKYVELRCDPISGHTALYWYRQSLGQGPEFLIYFQGTGAADDSGLPNDRFFAVRPEGSVSTLKIQRTERGDSAVYLCASSPTGGRTDTQYFGPGTRLTVL.

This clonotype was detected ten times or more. In DNA form, the CDR3 reads TGTGCCAGCAGCCAATACACTGAAGCTTTCTTT. Translation gives CASSQYTEAFF. This chain connects TRBV6-5 to TRBJ1-1; D is undetermined. Germline values: CDR1 MNHEY, CDR2 SVGAGI. The CDR3 has 11 amino acids. Between the trimmed V and J ends, which lost 6 bases and 3 bases, there was a span of 5 bases.